This T cell receptor beta chain appears in the sequencing data of a study of regulatory T cells in long-lasting Graves disease. On the study more broadly: Positivity for TSH receptor antibodies plus over 5 years of antithyroid drugs meant persistent Graves' disease.

This clonotype was observed at least ten times. Its antigen remains unidentified. Time point in this sample: persistent/refractory GD, antithyroid drugs over 5 years with positive TRAb. PBMC RNA served as the TCR library source. American Thyroid Association guidelines defined Graves' disease diagnosis. General study results and limits: Only a small sample size was used, which may have cut accuracy.

Building the TCR beta libraries relied on iRepertoire HTBI primers, and CDR3 regions underwent Arm-PCR. TCRdb re-called the multiplex PCR reads with MiXCR, one entry per CDR3 protein. The sample gives a few hundred thousand distinct CDR3 sequences, around 24% of which show up once; around 26% is in the top ten. The sequencing here drew on peripheral blood mononuclear cells (PBMCs), taken when the disease was refractory, from a patient treated with antithyroid drugs. The sequence was collected from a female donor with Graves disease.

CDR3 in DNA: TGTGCCAGCAGCCGCGCTAACTCGCGGGAGGTACAAGAGACCCAGTACTTC. Its protein is CASSRANSREVQETQYF. The chain uses TRBV11-2 and TRBJ2-5; 8 nucleotides match TRBD2. V lost 5 bases and J lost 2; bases outside the gene matches: 13. The germline V gene has CDR1 SGHAT and CDR2 FQNNGV. This CDR3 comprises 17 residues.